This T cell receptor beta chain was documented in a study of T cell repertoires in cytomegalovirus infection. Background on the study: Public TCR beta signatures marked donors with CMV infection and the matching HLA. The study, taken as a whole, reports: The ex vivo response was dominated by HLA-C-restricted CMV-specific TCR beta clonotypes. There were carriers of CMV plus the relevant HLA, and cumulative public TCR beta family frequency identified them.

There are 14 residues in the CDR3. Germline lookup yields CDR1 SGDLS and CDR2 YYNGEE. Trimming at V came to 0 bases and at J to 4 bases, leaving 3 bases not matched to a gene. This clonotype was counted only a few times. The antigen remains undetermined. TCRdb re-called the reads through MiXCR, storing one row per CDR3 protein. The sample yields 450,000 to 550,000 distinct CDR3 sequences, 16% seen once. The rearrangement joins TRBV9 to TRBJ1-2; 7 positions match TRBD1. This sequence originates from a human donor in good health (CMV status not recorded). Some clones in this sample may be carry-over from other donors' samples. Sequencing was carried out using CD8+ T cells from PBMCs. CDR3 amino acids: CASSVGTGAYGYTF. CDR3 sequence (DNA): TGTGCCAGCAGCGTAGGAACAGGGGCCTATGGCTACACCTTC.